Each of the 13 T cell receptor beta chains below was sequenced from the same sample in a study of metastatic and nonmetastatic thyroid tumors. TCRdb re-clonotyped the PCR reads through MiXCR. The profile covers about 21,000 clones, with about 23% appearing a single time and 8% to 13% taken by the ten largest. All patients reached thyroid surgery having received no treatment beforehand. Sequenced material: tumor tissue. The origin of the receptors is a male donor with papillary thyroid cancer or a benign thyroid nodule (not recorded which). Some clones in this sample may be carry-over from other donors' samples.

The V gene is TRBV9, the J gene TRBJ2-7; D gene unclear. The CDR3 loop spans 14 amino acids. Trimming shortened V by 3 bases and J by 2 bases, and 12 bases separated the two germline ends. Germline V gene data show CDR1 as SGDLS and CDR2 as YYNGEE. The CDR3 bases are TGTGCCAGCAGCGCCCCGCGCTACCCCTACGAGCAGTACTTC. Encoded protein: CASSAPRYPYEQYF.

This clone was detected ten times or more. The chain carries TRBV28 and TRBJ1-6; D is undetermined. Per germline, CDR1 MDHEN and CDR2 SYDVKM. The ends were cut back, 7 bases at V and 10 bases at J, with 17 bases in the middle. The CDR3 contains 14 residues. The CDR3 DNA reads as TGTGCCAGCACTGGGCTCGGGCTGGAATCACCCCTCCACTTT. Protein sequence: CASTGLGLESPLHF.

This clone was found many times. The chain has TRBV5-1 and TRBJ1-1, with TRBD1 as a possible D gene (5 bases). The CDR3 is 16 residues long. V lost 3 bases, J lost 1 base, and 16 bases lay in between. Germline values: CDR1 SGHRS, CDR2 YFSETQ. The DNA for the CDR3 is TGCGCCAGCAGCTCGGGTGGGGGGGAGTCGAACACTGAAGCTTTCTTT. Amino acid sequence: CASSSGGGESNTEAFF.

As to this clone: Being one base from a much bigger clone, this may be a read error. This chain links TRBV18 with TRBJ2-4; TRBD1 might be the D (6 bases). CDR1 KGHSH and CDR2 LQKENI come from the germline V gene. The CDR3 spans 14 residues. CDR3 sequence (DNA): TGTGCCAGATCACCAGGGGCAGGTACCCCGGTTCAGTACTTC. Translating it yields CARSPGAGTPVQYF.

This clone was counted ten times or more. The chain has TRBV5-1 and TRBJ2-3, with TRBD1 matching over 7 bases. The CDR3 sequence is 15 residues long. V gave up 7 bases and J gave up 0 bases; unmatched junction bases: 8. Germline V lookup: CDR1 SGHRS, CDR2 YFSETQ. The CDR3 coding sequence is TGCGCCAGCGGAACAGGGGCCACTAGCACAGATACGCAGTATTTT. Encoded protein: CASGTGATSTDTQYF.

Worth noting for this clone: At one end, the junction sequence differs from germline, possibly due to a read error. The gene calls are TRBV10-3 and TRBJ2-7; the D gene is possibly TRBD2 (5 bases). CDR1 and CDR2 from the germline V gene are ENHRY and SYGVKD. CDR3 length: 13 amino acids. The DNA of the CDR3 is TGTGCCATCAGTGATACTCTAGCTAACGATCAGTACTTC. Translation gives CAISDTLANDQYF.

The chain combines TRBV6-1 with TRBJ1-1; the D gene is possibly TRBD1 (6 bases). The CDR3 consists of 17 residues. Germline V gives CDR1 MNHNS, CDR2 SASEGT. V dropped 5 bases and J dropped 1 base, with 20 bases sitting between them. The CDR3 protein is CASSQKNRGLSNTEAFF. DNA of the CDR3: TGTGCCAGCAGTCAGAAAAACCGGGGGCTATCGAACACTGAAGCTTTCTTT.

Remarks on this clone: Germline and junction disagree at one end, which may indicate a read error. This chain connects TRBV5-3 to TRBJ1-5, with D tentatively TRBD1 (5 bases). TRBV5-3 has ORF status, its function being uncertain. The length of the CDR3 is 16 residues. The CDR3 loop reads CARSSRGGTGNQPQLF. CDR3 sequence (DNA): TGTGCCAGGAGCTCTAGGGGAGGTACGGGCAATCAGCCCCAGCTTTTT.

Ten or more counts support this clone. The chain carries TRBV5-8 and TRBJ2-1; TRBD2 aligns across 7 bases. This CDR3 is 13 amino acids long. The ends lost 3 bases at V and 8 bases at J; junction bases unmatched: 5. The germline gives CDR1 SGHTS, CDR2 YDEGEE. The CDR3 DNA sequence: TGTGCCAGCAGCTGGGGACTACTCGATGAGCAGTTCTTC. Its protein is CASSWGLLDEQFF.

This clone was seen at least ten times. V usage is TRBV10-3 and J usage is TRBJ1-2, with 7 positions matching TRBD1. Unmatched junction bases numbered 3, after V lost 2 bases and J lost 0 bases. The germline V gene encodes CDR1 ENHRY and CDR2 SYGVKD. There are 15 residues in the CDR3. CDR3 nucleotide sequence: TGTGCCATCAGTGAGCAGGGGGGGACTAACTATGGCTACACCTTC. It specifies CAISEQGGTNYGYTF.

Comment on this clone: This is likely a read error, given that the CDR3 carries no conserved phenylalanine or tryptophan at its end. The DNA is omitted, as the CDR3 cannot be located on it reliably, and the CDR3 follows TCRdb's listing. The chain has TRBV5-1 and TRBJ2-2; the table gives TRBD2 as D, unverified against the DNA. The CDR3 length is 15 residues, termini included. Per germline, CDR1 SGHRS and CDR2 YFSETQ. The CDR3 loop is CASSLLSERTGELFL.

This clone was found many times. The chain links TRBV11-2 to TRBJ2-3; 11 bases fit TRBD2. V lost 5 bases, J lost 4 bases, and 8 bases stayed unmatched. The CDR3 runs to 16 residues. The germline CDR1 and CDR2 sequences are SGHAT and FQNNGV. The CDR3 nucleotides are TGTGCCAGCAGCCCATTCGGGACTAGCGGTGCAGATACGCAGTATTTT. Residues: CASSPFGTSGADTQYF.

This clone was found many times. This chain connects TRBV6-1 to TRBJ1-6, with 7 bases identical to TRBD1. Germline loops: CDR1 MNHNS, CDR2 SASEGT. V shed 5 bases, J shed 7 bases, and the junction held 8 bases outside the gene matches. The CDR3 runs to 15 residues. CDR3: CASSPRDSRNSPLHF. CDR3 coding DNA: TGTGCCAGCAGTCCCAGGGACAGCCGAAATTCACCCCTCCACTTT.